A single sample gave rise to the 15 T cell receptor beta chains below, sequenced in a study of blood T cell dynamics during melanoma immunotherapy. Only in-frame clones appear in the TCRdb table, and some are missing; sequencing was by immunoSEQ multiplex PCR. The data show some 11,000 clones, roughly 83% seen once. Time point defined: pre-treatment baseline. The input for sequencing was blood, taken from a patient treated with checkpoint blockade. The receptors here all came from a human donor with melanoma.

The chain joins TRBV2 to TRBJ1-1, with 7 bases identical to TRBD1. Germline CDR1 is SNHLY and CDR2 is FYNNEI. The CDR3 is 13 residues long. Unmatched junction bases numbered 9, after V lost 7 bases and J lost 7 bases. The CDR3 spells CASKDRESGEAFF. CDR3 nucleotides: TGTGCCAGCAAAGACAGGGAATCAGGTGAAGCTTTCTTT.

This chain joins TRBV18 and TRBJ1-3; D gene unclear. Germline CDR1 reads KGHSH; CDR2 reads LQKENI. The CDR3 spans 15 residues. V was shortened by 3 bases and J by 0 bases, with 9 bases between the two germline ends. This chain's CDR3 is CASSPDTTSGNTIYF. CDR3 bases: TGTGCCAGCTCACCCGACACCACCTCTGGAAACACCATATATTTT.

The CDR3 DNA follows: TGTGCCAGCAGCTTGGAAGGGGCAGGCAAGAACACTGAAGCTTTCTTT. It is translated as CASSLEGAGKNTEAFF. The chain has TRBV4-2 and TRBJ1-1; possibly TRBD1 for D (5 bases). The V gene's germline CDR1 is LGHNA and CDR2 YNFKEQ. Trimming took 5 bases from V and 1 from J, leaving 17 bases between them. CDR3 length: 16 residues.

This clone was seen more than once but under ten times. This chain joins TRBV18 and TRBJ2-1; possible D gene TRBD2, 7 bases. Trimming cost V 1 base and J 2 bases, with 9 bases left between them. The CDR3 extends over 15 amino acids. Germline V gene lookup returns CDR1 KGHSH and CDR2 LQKENI. The CDR3, as DNA: TGTGCCAGCTCACCACAGGGGGGGGCCTACAATGAGCAGTTCTTC. It encodes CASSPQGGAYNEQFF. Together with reference TRBV18 and TRBJ2-1, the CDR3 gives the full variable domain: NAGVMQNPRHLVRRRGQEARLRCSPMKGHSHVYWYRQLPEEGLKFMVYLQKENIIDESGMPKERFSAEFPKEGPSILRIQQVVRGDSAAYFCASSPQGGAYNEQFFGPGTRLTVL.

This clone was seen a handful of times. This sequence joins TRBV30 and TRBJ1-5; D possibly corresponds to TRBD1 (6 bases). V lost 2 bases and J lost 0, with 8 bases in between. This CDR3 contains 14 residues. CDR1 and CDR2 (germline): GTSNPN, SVGIG (reference sequence). CDR3 residues: CAWSRTDSNQPQHF. The CDR3 region has the DNA TGTGCCTGGAGTCGGACAGATAGCAATCAGCCCCAGCATTTT.

This rearrangement joins TRBV12-5 to TRBJ1-3, with no clear D. From germline, CDR1 is LGHNT and CDR2 FRNRAP. Trimming stripped 1 base from V and 2 bases from J, with 3 bases between. The CDR3 consists of 13 residues. DNA of the CDR3: TGTGCTAGTGGTTTGGGGACTGGAAACACCATATATTTT. It translates to CASGLGTGNTIYF. The whole variable domain, remainder taken from reference TRBV12-5 and TRBJ1-3, is DARVTQTPRHKVTEMGQEVTMRCQPILGHNTVFWYRQTMMQGLELLAYFRNRAPLDDSGMPKDRFSAEMPDATLATLKIQPSEPRDSAVYFCASGLGTGNTIYFGEGSWLTVV.

This chain links TRBV29-1 with TRBJ2-5; D gene unclear. This CDR3 comprises 12 residues. Trimming removed 4 bases at V and 4 bases at J, with 10 bases between. CDR1 is SQVTM and CDR2 is ANQGSEA in the germline V gene. This CDR3 is CSVARAAETQYF. CDR3 DNA sequence: TGCAGCGTTGCTAGGGCTGCAGAGACCCAGTACTTC. Complete variable domain (other parts from reference TRBV29-1 and TRBJ2-5): SAVISQKPSRDICQRGTSLTIQCQVDSQVTMMFWYRQQPGQSLTLIATANQGSEATYESGFVIDKFPISRPNLTFSTLTVSNMSPEDSSIYLCSVARAAETQYFGPGTRLLVL.

V is TRBV11-3 and J is TRBJ1-3; D is unclear. The germline V and J ends were trimmed by 3 bases and 1 base, with 13 bases remaining between them. The CDR3 has 16 residues. Per the germline V gene, CDR1 is SGHNT and CDR2 is YENEEA. The CDR3 nucleotides read TGTGCCAGCAGCTTCTCGAGCAGTTCATCTGGAAACACCATATATTTT. Its protein product is CASSFSSSSSGNTIYF.

This chain joins TRBV4-2 and TRBJ2-6; D unresolved. The CDR3 totals 16 residues. Trimming took 0 bases from V and 0 from J, leaving 6 bases between them. The V gene's germline CDR1 is LGHNA and CDR2 YNFKEQ. The CDR3 loop reads CASSQEVGSGANVLTF. The CDR3 DNA reads TGTGCCAGCAGCCAAGAGGTAGGCTCTGGGGCCAACGTCCTGACTTTC.

The chain has TRBV7-8 and TRBJ1-5, with 10 bases lining up with TRBD1. V lost 6 bases, J lost 2 bases, and 7 bases stayed unmatched. Germline V CDR1 and CDR2: SGHVS, FQNEAQ. The CDR3 covers 16 residues. In DNA, the CDR3 is TGTGCCAGCAGGACAGGGGGCAGAAATGGCAATCAGCCCCAGCATTTT. It yields the protein CASRTGGRNGNQPQHF.

The V call is TRBV11-2, the J call TRBJ2-2, with D possibly TRBD2 on 6 matching bases. Germline V lookup: CDR1 SGHAT, CDR2 FQNNGV. This CDR3 has 13 amino acids. V lost 5 bases, J lost 6 bases, and 10 bases lay in between. This CDR3 is CASSPWGAGELFF. CDR3 nucleotide sequence: TGTGCCAGCAGCCCATGGGGGGCCGGGGAGCTGTTTTTT.

The rearrangement uses TRBV10-1 and TRBJ1-1; maybe TRBD1 (6 bases). There are 13 residues in the CDR3. V was pared by 4 bases and J by 5 bases, with 11 bases between. Per the germline V gene, CDR1 is WNHNN and CDR2 is SYGVQD (reference sequence). The CDR3 region is CASSATGRTEAFF. The CDR3 region has the DNA TGCGCCAGCAGTGCCACAGGGAGGACTGAAGCTTTCTTT.

On this clone itself: The identical CDR3 is also encoded by other nucleotide sequences in the sample. V and J are TRBV14 and TRBJ2-5, with a weak D call TRBD1 (6 bases). Trimming removed 1 base at V and 4 bases at J, with 13 bases between. The V gene's germline CDR1 is SGHDN and CDR2 FVKESK. CDR3 length: 15 residues. CDR3 DNA: TGTGCCAGCAGCCAAGGTATACAGGGTGGAGAGACCCAGTACTTC. Its protein is CASSQGIQGGETQYF. The full variable domain, its missing parts supplied by reference TRBV14 and TRBJ2-5, is EAGVTQFPSHSVIEKGQTVTLRCDPISGHDNLYWYRRVMGKEIKFLLHFVKESKQDESGMPNNRFLAERTGGTYSTLKVQPAELEDSGVYFCASSQGIQGGETQYFGPGTRLLVL.

The chain is built from TRBV6-6 and TRBJ1-1; 8 bases agree with TRBD1. The ends lost 5 bases at V and 4 bases at J; junction bases unmatched: 12. CDR1 and CDR2 (germline): MNHNY, SVGAGI (reference sequence). The CDR3 consists of 16 residues. CDR3 residues: CASSPGQVLGSTEAFF. Written as DNA, the CDR3 is TGTGCCAGCAGTCCGGGACAGGTTCTGGGGAGCACTGAAGCTTTCTTT.

The chain joins TRBV4-3 to TRBJ1-2; 7 bases are a match to TRBD1. The CDR3 has 16 residues. Germline lookup yields CDR1 LGHNA and CDR2 YSLEER. V lost 0 bases and J lost 5; bases outside the gene matches: 9. The CDR3, as DNA: TGCGCCAGCAGCCAAGATCGGGTGACAGGGTATTATGGCTACACCTTC. Translating it yields CASSQDRVTGYYGYTF.